This T cell receptor (beta chain) was captured by sequencing in a study of shared clonotypes between healthy human individuals. Findings and limits, study-wide: With several donors compared, around 5% of naive CD4 clonotypes were shared. Naive subsets generally exceeded memory subsets in estimated richness.

Germline V gene sequence: CDR1 KGHSH, CDR2 LQKENI. The CDR3 consists of 14 residues. V was clipped by 1 base and J by 5 bases, with 11 bases between them. Notes on this clone: Its antigen is currently unknown.

The protocol was immunoSEQ multiplex PCR, while the TCRdb copy is restricted to in-frame clones and leaves out a portion. There are approximately 1.5 million clones in the sample; approximately 98% occur only once, and about 0.42% lies in the top ten. The sequence was obtained from a man aged 25-45 years in good health. The chain employs TRBV18 and TRBJ2-5; a possible D gene is TRBD2 (5 bases). Sample: naive CD4+ T cells sorted from blood. Subset described: CD45RA+ positively selected. The CDR3 spells CASSPLGRRETQYF. CDR3 nucleotides: TGTGCCAGCTCACCACTAGGGAGACGGGAGACCCAGTACTTC.